The rows below give T cell receptor beta chains drawn from one sample of a study of CD8 T cells in ankylosing spondylitis. TCRdb analysed the 5' RACE reads with MiXCR anew, one entry per CDR3 protein. The table has 650,000 to 800,000 distinct CDR3 sequences, around 17% seen once. Sequencing input: blood, either unsorted or a sorted T cell fraction (not recorded which). These receptors were collected from a male donor with ankylosing spondylitis. Each CDR3 is given with its conserved first and last residue.

V gene: TRBV29-1; CDR3 protein: CSVVSGVSYEQYF
V gene: TRBV20-1; CDR3 protein: CSATGTNTGELFF
V gene: TRBV5-1; CDR3 protein: CASSLPPSGTQETQYF
V gene: TRBV9; CDR3 protein: CASSVEPPDPPQYF
V gene: TRBV25-1; CDR3 protein: CASSAWGPDHGEAFF
V gene: TRBV28; CDR3 protein: CASSWPGQGTGYTF
V gene: TRBV12-3/TRBV12-4; CDR3 protein: CASSLLGHVQETQYF
V gene: TRBV5-6; CDR3 protein: CASSLEQGFNEQFF
V gene: TRBV20-1; CDR3 protein: CSAQVPGTDTQYF
V gene: TRBV20-1; CDR3 protein: CSARDRPRPQQGGNEKLFF
V gene: TRBV29-1; CDR3 protein: CSVGTGAGANVLTF
V gene: TRBV5-1; CDR3 protein: CASSFEGAGAPDTQYF
V gene: TRBV5-1; CDR3 protein: CASSGGPSYNEQFF
V gene: TRBV27; CDR3 protein: CASRPGSGTAYNEQFF
V gene: TRBV5-1; CDR3 protein: CASSLEGGINNEQFF
V gene: TRBV7-6; CDR3 protein: CASSLAASGGWEQFF
V gene: TRBV6-1; CDR3 protein: CASSERYLLPTRTDTQYF
V gene: TRBV6-1; CDR3 protein: CASSPQLPSNQPQHF
V gene: TRBV18; CDR3 protein: CASSRVWAGKNTEAFF
V gene: TRBV12-3/TRBV12-4; CDR3 protein: CASRGGNLEGEKLFF
V gene: TRBV13; CDR3 protein: CASSLGGLGEDTQYF
V gene: TRBV2; CDR3 protein: CAGGQGALGYTF
V gene: TRBV15; CDR3 protein: CATSSRTGYEQYF
V gene: TRBV3-1; CDR3 protein: CASRKRDGSYEQYF
V gene: TRBV4-1; CDR3 protein: CASSQDGINRDAGNTIYF
V gene: TRBV4-1; CDR3 protein: CASSQDRGRGTQYF
V gene: TRBV20-1; CDR3 protein: CSALPWTIGSYEQYF